These 8 T cell receptor beta chains were sequenced from one sample in a study of control samples from healthy donors and cancer patients. The repertoire was sequenced with immunoSEQ multiplex PCR; TCRdb's copy has only in-frame clones and lacks some. Among 100,000 to 150,000 clones listed, around 93% were seen once. Sequences were obtained from blood. The receptors were sampled from a woman aged 45-65 years in good health.

The chain couples TRBV5-1 to TRBJ1-1; a possible D gene is TRBD1 (5 bases). The CDR3 runs to 14 residues. The germline CDR1 and CDR2 sequences are SGHRS and YFSETQ. V gave up 2 bases and J gave up 5 bases, with 13 bases separating them. CDR3 amino acids: CASSFWGEGTEAFF. CDR3 nucleotides: TGCGCCAGCAGCTTTTGGGGGGAGGGAACTGAAGCTTTCTTT.

This clone was recorded only once. This chain links TRBV5-1 with TRBJ1-2, with TRBD1 matching 7 bases. Germline V gene data show CDR1 as SGHRS and CDR2 as YFSETQ. The V gene end was trimmed by 4 bases and the J gene end by 4 bases; junction bases not matched to a gene: 4. This CDR3 is built from 13 residues. CDR3 in amino acids: CASSQQGSYGYTF. CDR3 bases: TGCGCCAGCAGCCAACAGGGGAGCTATGGCTACACCTTC.

The rearrangement uses TRBV27 and TRBJ2-7; D is perhaps TRBD2 (5 bases). CDR1 is MNHEY and CDR2 is SMNVEV in the germline V gene (reference sequence). The CDR3 runs 13 residues. Trimming shortened V by 2 bases and J by 2 bases, and 7 bases separated the two germline ends. CDR3 sequence reads: CASSLRLTYEQYF. The CDR3 bases are TGTGCCAGCAGTTTAAGACTAACCTACGAGCAGTACTTC.

The chain carries TRBV28 and TRBJ2-5; 9 bases match TRBD2. Germline V lookup: CDR1 MDHEN, CDR2 SYDVKM. With 2 bases clipped from V and 0 bases from J, the junction kept 7 bases outside the gene matches. The CDR3 length is 17 residues. CDR3 amino acids: CASSLPGLAHNQETQYF. In DNA, the CDR3 is TGTGCCAGCAGTTTACCGGGACTAGCACATAACCAAGAGACCCAGTACTTC.

V is TRBV13 and J is TRBJ1-2, with D uncertain. This CDR3 contains 12 residues. V gave up 0 bases and J gave up 13 bases, with 12 bases separating them. Germline V gives CDR1 PRHDT, CDR2 FYEKMQ (reference sequence). The CDR3 sequence: CASSLGSQRSTF. Written as DNA, the CDR3 is TGTGCCAGCAGCTTAGGGTCTCAAAGGTCCACCTTC.

V usage is TRBV7-9 and J usage is TRBJ2-4, with unresolved D. Germline V gives CDR1 SEHNR, CDR2 FQNEAQ (reference sequence). This CDR3 comprises 11 residues. Trimming took off 6 bases at V and 8 bases at J, with 8 bases between the two ends. CDR3 bases: TGTGCCAGCAGTTTTCAGGACATTCAGTACTTC. Translation gives CASSFQDIQYF. Complete variable domain (other parts from reference TRBV7-9 and TRBJ2-4): DTGVSQNPRHKITKRGQNVTFRCDPISEHNRLYWYRQTLGQGPEFLTYFQNEAQLEKSRLLSDRFSAERPKGSFSTLEIQRTEQGDSAMYLCASSFQDIQYFGAGTRLSVL.

The rearrangement uses TRBV19 and TRBJ1-4; 7 bases fit TRBD1. J was trimmed by 7 bases and V by 2 bases; bases with no gene match: 7. The CDR3 loop spans 15 amino acids. Germline loops: CDR1 LNHDA, CDR2 SQIVND (reference sequence). CDR3 coding DNA: TGTGCCAGTAGTATACGGCACAGGGGAGGTGAAAAACTGTTTTTT. It specifies CASSIRHRGGEKLFF.

The chain employs TRBV7-2 and TRBJ2-1; a possible D gene is TRBD2 (6 bases). Germline-derived CDR1 and CDR2 are SGHTA and FQGNSA. This CDR3 has 14 residues. Deletions cut 1 base from V and 8 bases from J, with 12 bases between. The CDR3 loop is CASSLGREVYEQFF. In DNA form, the CDR3 reads TGTGCCAGCAGCTTAGGCAGGGAGGTCTATGAGCAGTTCTTC.